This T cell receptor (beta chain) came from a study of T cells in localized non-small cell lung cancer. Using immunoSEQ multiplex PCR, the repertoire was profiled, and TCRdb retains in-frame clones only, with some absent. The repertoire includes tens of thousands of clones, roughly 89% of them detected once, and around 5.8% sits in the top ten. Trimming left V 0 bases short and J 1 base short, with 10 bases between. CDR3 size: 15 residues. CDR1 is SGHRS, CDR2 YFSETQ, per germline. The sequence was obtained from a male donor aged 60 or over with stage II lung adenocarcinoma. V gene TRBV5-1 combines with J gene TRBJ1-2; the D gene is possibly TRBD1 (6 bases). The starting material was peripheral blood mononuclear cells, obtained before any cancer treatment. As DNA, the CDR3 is TGCGCCAGCAGCTTGGACAGGGTCGGTAACTATGGCTACACCTTC. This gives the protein CASSLDRVGNYGYTF.